This T cell receptor beta chain was sequenced in a study of shared clonotypes between healthy human individuals. CD45RA-negative memory and CD45RA+ naive subsets were split from the CD4+ cells. Trimming at V came to 9 bases and at J to 4 bases, leaving 22 bases not matched to a gene. From germline, CDR1 is WSHSY and CDR2 SAAADI. CDR3 length: 19 residues. Concerning this clone itself: Its specificity is unknown.

Study-wide points: Donor scarcity curtailed the genetic and exposure-history diversity represented herein.

Here immunoSEQ multiplex PCR was the method, and the copy in TCRdb shows in-frame clones only, minus some. The repertoire holds roughly 2.6 million clones, 85% to 95% seen once, with roughly 0.14% in the top ten. The genes are TRBV10-2 and TRBJ2-1, with TRBD2 identical over 9 bases. This sequence was found in a man between 18 and 35 years old in good health. Sequences were obtained from naive CD4+ T cells sorted from blood. Subset specified: CD45RA+ positively selected. The CDR3 coding sequence is TGCGCCAGTCATCTTCCGGGACTAGCCGCGTCGGGAATATACAATGAGCAGTTCTTC. Translation: CASHLPGLAASGIYNEQFF.